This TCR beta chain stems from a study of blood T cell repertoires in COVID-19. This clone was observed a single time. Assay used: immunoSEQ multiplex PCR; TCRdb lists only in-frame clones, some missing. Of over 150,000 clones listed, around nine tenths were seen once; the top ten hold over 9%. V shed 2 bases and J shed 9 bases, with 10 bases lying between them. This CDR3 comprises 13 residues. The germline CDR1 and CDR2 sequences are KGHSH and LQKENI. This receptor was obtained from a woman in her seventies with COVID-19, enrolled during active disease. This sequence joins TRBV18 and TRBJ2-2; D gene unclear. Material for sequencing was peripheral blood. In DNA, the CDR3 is TGTGCCAGCTCACCATCGGTCTATCGGGAGCTGTTTTTT. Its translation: CASSPSVYRELFF.